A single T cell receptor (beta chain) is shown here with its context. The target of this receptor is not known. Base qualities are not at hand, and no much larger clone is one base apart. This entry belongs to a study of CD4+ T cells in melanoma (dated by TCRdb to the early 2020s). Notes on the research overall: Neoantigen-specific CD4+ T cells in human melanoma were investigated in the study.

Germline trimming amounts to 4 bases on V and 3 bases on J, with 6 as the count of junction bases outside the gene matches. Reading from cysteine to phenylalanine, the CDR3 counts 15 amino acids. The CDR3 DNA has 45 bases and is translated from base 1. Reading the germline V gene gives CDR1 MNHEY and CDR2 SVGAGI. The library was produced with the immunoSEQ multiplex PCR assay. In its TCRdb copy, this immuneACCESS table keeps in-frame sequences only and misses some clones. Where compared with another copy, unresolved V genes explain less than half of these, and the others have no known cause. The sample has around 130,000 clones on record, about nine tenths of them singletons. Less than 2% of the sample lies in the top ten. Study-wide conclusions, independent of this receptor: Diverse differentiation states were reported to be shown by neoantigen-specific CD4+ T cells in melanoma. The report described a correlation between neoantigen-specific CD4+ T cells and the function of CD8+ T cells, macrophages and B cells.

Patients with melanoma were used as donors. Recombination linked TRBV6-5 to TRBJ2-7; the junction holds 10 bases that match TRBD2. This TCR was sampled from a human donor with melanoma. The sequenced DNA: TGTGCCAGCAGTTCAGTAGCGGGGGGCCTCTACGAGCAGTACTTC. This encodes CASSSVAGGLYEQYF.